The 20 T cell receptor beta chains in this list originate from one sample, sequenced in a study of T cells expressing NK-cell markers. TCRdb re-called the 5' RACE reads; one entry per CDR3 protein, DNA not given. The specimen's table records 300,000 to 500,000 distinct CDR3 sequences. The specimen sequenced was blood T cells: a sorted CD56 or NKG2C T cell subset, CD4+ or CD8+ T cells, or bulk PBMC T cells (not recorded which). The receptors stem from a woman aged 50 to 60 in good health.

The V and J genes are TRBV6-5 and TRBJ2-1; the TCRdb D gene call, TRBD2, has no DNA to confirm it. In germline, CDR1 is MNHEY, CDR2 SVGAGI. The length of the CDR3 is 17 residues. Here the CDR3 reads CASSYARLAGVGNEQFF.

The chain is built from TRBV2 and TRBJ1-3. Germline CDR1 reads SNHLY; CDR2 reads FYNNEI. CDR3 length: 14 residues. CDR3 sequence: CASRGTFLGNTIYF. The full variable domain, rest sourced from reference TRBV2 and TRBJ1-3, is EPEVTQTPSHQVTQMGQEVILRCVPISNHLYFYWYRQILGQKVEFLVSFYNNEISEKSEIFDDQFSVERPDGSNFTLKIRSTKLEDSAMYFCASRGTFLGNTIYFGEGSWLTVV.

The genes are TRBV29-1 and TRBJ1-1; TCRdb gives TRBD1 as the D gene, but with no DNA this cannot be confirmed. Per the germline V gene, CDR1 is SQVTM and CDR2 is ANQGSEA. The CDR3 is 12 amino acids. CDR3: CSASAGGAEAFF.

The gene calls are TRBV7-3 and TRBJ2-1. There are 16 residues in the CDR3. Germline-derived CDR1 and CDR2 are SGHTA and FQGTGA. CDR3 residues: CASSSATGNTYNEQFF.

V and J are TRBV12-3 or TRBV12-4 and TRBJ2-1; TCRdb proposes TRBD1, but this gene call is untestable without DNA. The CDR3 is made up of 13 amino acids. CDR3 amino acids: CASSQPPSEEQFF.

V usage is TRBV3-1 and J usage is TRBJ2-5. There are 11 residues in the CDR3. In germline, CDR1 is LGHDT, CDR2 YNNKEL (reference sequence). This CDR3 reads CASSQIETQYF.

The rearrangement uses TRBV27 and TRBJ2-3; TCRdb's D gene call, TRBD2, goes unchecked for lack of DNA. Germline V lookup: CDR1 MNHEY, CDR2 SMNVEV (reference sequence). This CDR3 region has 14 residues. CDR3 protein: CASSGTRVEGTQYF.

The V and J genes are TRBV4-1 and TRBJ2-3. CDR1 is MGHRA, CDR2 YSYEKL, per germline. CDR3 length: 16 amino acids. CDR3 sequence: CASSPRWAGSTDTQYF.

This chain joins TRBV6-1 and TRBJ2-3; the D gene TCRdb calls, TRBD2, cannot be checked with no DNA. CDR1 and CDR2 (germline): MNHNS, SASEGT. The CDR3 contains 16 residues. CDR3 in amino acids: CASSDLAGAFLDTQYF.

The genes are TRBV6-5 and TRBJ2-3; TCRdb proposes TRBD1, but this gene call is untestable without DNA. Germline V gene data show CDR1 as MNHEY and CDR2 as SVGAGI. The CDR3 has 18 residues. CDR3 protein: CASSYSNSLSGRTDTQYF.

The chain combines TRBV5-5 with TRBJ2-3; TCRdb proposes TRBD2, but this gene call is untestable without DNA. This CDR3 has 14 amino acids. The germline V gene has CDR1 SGHKS and CDR2 YYEKEE (reference sequence). The CDR3 sequence: CASSFAPSGDTQYF.

The chain recombines TRBV19 with TRBJ1-5; TCRdb's D call of TRBD1 is untestable without DNA. This CDR3 is built from 13 residues. Germline values: CDR1 LNHDA, CDR2 SQIVND (reference sequence). Here the CDR3 reads CASSNTGDQPQHF.

The rearrangement links TRBV9 to TRBJ2-2. Per germline, CDR1 SGDLS and CDR2 YYNGEE. The CDR3 has 15 residues. CDR3 region: CASSVGSSGTGELFF.

The chain recombines TRBV20-1 with TRBJ1-4; as DNA is missing, the TRBD1 call by TCRdb cannot be tested. Looked up from germline, CDR1 is DFQATT and CDR2 is SNEGSKA (reference sequence). The CDR3 sequence is 15 residues long. CDR3 region: CSAISPRGVGEKLFF.

This chain links TRBV7-6 with TRBJ2-7. Germline V gene sequence: CDR1 SGHVS, CDR2 FNYEAQ. The CDR3 consists of 16 residues. The CDR3 here is CASSLEVYRHPYEQYF.

V usage is TRBV7-6 and J usage is TRBJ2-2; absent DNA, TCRdb's TRBD1 call cannot be checked. The length of the CDR3 is 16 residues. Germline loops: CDR1 SGHVS, CDR2 FNYEAQ. CDR3 loop: CASSSTGGGFTGELFF. The variable domain in full, with the rest retrieved from reference TRBV7-6 and TRBJ2-2, is GAGVSQSPRYKVTKRGQDVALRCDPISGHVSLYWYRQALGQGPEFLTYFNYEAQQDKSGLPNDRFSAERPEGSISTLTIQRTEQRDSAMYRCASSSTGGGFTGELFFGEGSRLTVL.

The V and J genes are TRBV27 and TRBJ1-5; TCRdb proposes TRBD1, but this gene call is untestable without DNA. CDR1 and CDR2 from the germline V gene are MNHEY and SMNVEV (reference sequence). The CDR3 has 14 residues. The CDR3 protein is CASSLSGGGQPQHF.

This sequence joins TRBV4-1 and TRBJ2-7; without DNA, the TCRdb call of TRBD2 cannot be checked. Germline V gene sequence: CDR1 MGHRA, CDR2 YSYEKL. There are 15 residues in the CDR3. This CDR3 is CASSPGRLGSYEQYF.

The chain has TRBV6-5 and TRBJ2-3; lacking DNA, the TRBD1 call made by TCRdb goes unchecked. The CDR3 is 13 amino acids. In germline, CDR1 is MNHEY, CDR2 SVGAGI. The CDR3 sequence: CASRGRHTDTQYF.

The chain links TRBV5-1 to TRBJ2-1; TCRdb outputs TRBD1, but without DNA this stays unchecked. CDR1 SGHRS and CDR2 YFSETQ come from the germline V gene. The CDR3 sequence is 15 residues long. The CDR3 protein is CASSPGGVSHNEQFF. Using reference TRBV5-1 and TRBJ2-1 for the parts outside the CDR3, the full variable domain is KAGVTQTPRYLIKTRGQQVTLSCSPISGHRSVSWYQQTPGQGLQFLFEYFSETQRNKGNFPGRFSGRQFSNSRSEMNVSTLELGDSALYLCASSPGGVSHNEQFFGPGTRLTVL.